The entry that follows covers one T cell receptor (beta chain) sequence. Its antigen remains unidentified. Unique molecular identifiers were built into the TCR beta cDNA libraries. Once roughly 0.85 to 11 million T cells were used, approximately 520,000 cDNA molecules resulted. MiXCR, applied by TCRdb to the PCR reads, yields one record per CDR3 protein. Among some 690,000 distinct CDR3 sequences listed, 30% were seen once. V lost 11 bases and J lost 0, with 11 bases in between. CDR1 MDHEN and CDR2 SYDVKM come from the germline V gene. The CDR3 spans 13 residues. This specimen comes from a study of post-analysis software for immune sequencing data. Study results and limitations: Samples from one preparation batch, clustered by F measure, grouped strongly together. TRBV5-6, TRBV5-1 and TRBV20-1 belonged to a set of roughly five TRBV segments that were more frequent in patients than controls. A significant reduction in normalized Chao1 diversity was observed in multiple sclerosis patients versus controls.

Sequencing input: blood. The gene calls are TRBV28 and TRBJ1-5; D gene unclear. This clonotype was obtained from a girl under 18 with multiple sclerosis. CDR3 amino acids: CAVRLHSNQPQHF. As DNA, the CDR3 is TGTGCCGTCCGTCTCCATAGCAATCAGCCCCAGCATTTT.